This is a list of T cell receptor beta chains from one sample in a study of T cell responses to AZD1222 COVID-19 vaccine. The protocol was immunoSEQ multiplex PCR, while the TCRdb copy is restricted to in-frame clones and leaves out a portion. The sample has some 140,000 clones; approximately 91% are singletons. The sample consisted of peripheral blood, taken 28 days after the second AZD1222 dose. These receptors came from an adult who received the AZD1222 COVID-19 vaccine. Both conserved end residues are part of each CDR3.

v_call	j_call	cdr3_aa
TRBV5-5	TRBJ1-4	CASSWRGQGVGEKLFF
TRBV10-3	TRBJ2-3	CATLVGGLAGTDTQYF
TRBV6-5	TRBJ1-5	CASSPHGGQPQHF
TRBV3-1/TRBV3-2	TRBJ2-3	CASSHPLAGGADTQYF
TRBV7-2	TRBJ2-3	CASSFWREGRTDTQYF
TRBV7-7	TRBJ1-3	CASSPGTGGGNTIYF
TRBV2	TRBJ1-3	CASSEVGTEGNTIYF
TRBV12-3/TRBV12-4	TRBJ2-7	CASSLNRNEQYF
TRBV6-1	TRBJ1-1	CASSVGAVVGFIGEAFF
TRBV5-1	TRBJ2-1	CASSLGTSTRYNEQFF
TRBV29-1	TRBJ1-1	CSVEDQSNTEAFF
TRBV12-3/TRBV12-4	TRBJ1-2	CASSLSPGPGYTF
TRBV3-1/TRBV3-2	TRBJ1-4	CASSMQGAQKKLFF
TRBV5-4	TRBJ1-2	CASSPLEGAADRYGYTF
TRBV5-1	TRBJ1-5	CASSPGTGAQPQHF
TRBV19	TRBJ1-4	CASSNTGATNEKLFF
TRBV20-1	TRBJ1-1	CSAADQTEAFF
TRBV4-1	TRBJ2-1	CASSQDWRVESEQFF
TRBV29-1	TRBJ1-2	CSVEEENYGYTF
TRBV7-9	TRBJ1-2	CASSTTGRYGYTF
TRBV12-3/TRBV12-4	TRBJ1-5	CASSANQPQHF
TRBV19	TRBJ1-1	CASSRRENTEAFF
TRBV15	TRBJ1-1	CATSSRSQQNTEAFF
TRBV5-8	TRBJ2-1	CASSFPLAGTNNEQFF
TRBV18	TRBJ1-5	CASSLGQADSNQPQHF